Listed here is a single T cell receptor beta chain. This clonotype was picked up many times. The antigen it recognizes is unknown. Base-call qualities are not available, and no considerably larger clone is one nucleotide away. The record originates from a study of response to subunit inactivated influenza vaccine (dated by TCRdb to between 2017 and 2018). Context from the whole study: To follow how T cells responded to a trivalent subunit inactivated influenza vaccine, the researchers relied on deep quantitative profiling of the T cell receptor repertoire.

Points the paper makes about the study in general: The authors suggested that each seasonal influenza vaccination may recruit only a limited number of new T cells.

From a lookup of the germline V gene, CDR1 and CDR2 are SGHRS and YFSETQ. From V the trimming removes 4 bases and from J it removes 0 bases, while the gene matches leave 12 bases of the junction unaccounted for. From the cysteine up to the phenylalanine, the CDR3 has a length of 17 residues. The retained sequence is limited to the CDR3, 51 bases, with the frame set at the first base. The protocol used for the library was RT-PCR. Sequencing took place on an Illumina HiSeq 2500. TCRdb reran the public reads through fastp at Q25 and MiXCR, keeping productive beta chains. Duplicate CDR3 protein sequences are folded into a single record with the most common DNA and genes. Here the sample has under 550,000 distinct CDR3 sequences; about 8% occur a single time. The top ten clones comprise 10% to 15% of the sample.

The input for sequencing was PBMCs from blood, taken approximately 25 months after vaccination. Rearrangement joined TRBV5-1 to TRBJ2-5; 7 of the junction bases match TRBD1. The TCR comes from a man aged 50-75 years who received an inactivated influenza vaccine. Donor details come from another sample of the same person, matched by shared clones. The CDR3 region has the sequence CASSLSPGTANQETQYF. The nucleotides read TGCGCCAGCAGCCTAAGCCCTGGGACAGCCAACCAAGAGACCCAGTACTTC.